The entry that follows covers one TCR beta chain sequence. The assay was immunoSEQ multiplex PCR, and TCRdb's table has in-frame clones only and misses some. The sample has some 70,000 clones; roughly 92% are singletons. The V and J ends lost 7 bases and 1 base, in that order; junction bases with no gene match: 9. Per the germline V gene, CDR1 is LGHNA and CDR2 is YNFKEQ. This CDR3 is built from 16 residues. This entry is derived from a study of T cell changes during pregnancy in multiple sclerosis. The source was peripheral blood, collected after pregnancy. The source of this sequence is a female donor in good health, enrolled as a control in a pregnancy study. This rearrangement joins TRBV4-2 to TRBJ2-2; 7 bases match TRBD2. Here the CDR3 reads CASIPSLAENTGELFF. In nucleotides, the CDR3 is TGTGCCAGCATCCCCAGTCTAGCGGAGAACACCGGGGAGCTGTTTTTT.